These 11 T cell receptor beta chains were all obtained from the same sample, sequenced in a study of metastatic and nonmetastatic thyroid tumors. Patients had received no treatment of any kind before thyroid surgery. TCRdb reprocessed the PCR reads using MiXCR. Of roughly 40,000 clones listed, roughly 15% are singletons. Sequenced sample: blood. The receptors were gathered from a female donor with papillary thyroid cancer or a benign thyroid nodule (not recorded which). Some clones in this sample may be carry-over from other donors' samples.

This clone was seen a handful of times. This sequence joins TRBV6-1 and TRBJ1-1; D is unresolved. Germline lookup yields CDR1 MNHNS and CDR2 SASEGT. This CDR3 region has 14 residues. V gave up 6 bases and J gave up 3 bases, with 14 bases separating them. CDR3 loop: CASRRANSHTEAFF. CDR3 coding DNA: TGTGCCAGCAGGCGGGCCAACAGCCACACTGAAGCTTTCTTT.

At least ten counts were recorded for this clone. The chain has TRBV5-1 and TRBJ2-1; unclear D gene. This CDR3 has 15 residues. The V and J ends lost 4 bases and 5 bases respectively, with 16 bases between them. Germline-derived CDR1 and CDR2 are SGHRS and YFSETQ. In DNA form, the CDR3 reads TGCGCCAGCAGCGGCAGTAATGGTCCCAACAATGAGCAGTTCTTC. This translates into CASSGSNGPNNEQFF.

This clone appeared a few times. The chain uses TRBV6-1 and TRBJ2-6; the D gene is possibly TRBD1 (6 bases). Germline CDR1 is MNHNS and CDR2 is SASEGT. CDR3 length: 17 amino acids. V shed 3 bases and J shed 0 bases, with 12 bases lying between them. For the CDR3, the DNA is TGTGCCAGCAGTGATGGGACAATTCACTCTGGGGCCAACGTCCTGACTTTC. Its protein product is CASSDGTIHSGANVLTF.

Concerning this clone itself: At one end the junction does not follow the germline gene, possibly because of a read error. The same CDR3 also results from other DNA sequences found in this sample. The rearrangement joins TRBV28 to TRBJ2-2, with 8 bases fitting TRBD2. Germline V CDR1 and CDR2: MDHEN, SYDVKM. The CDR3 is 14 amino acids. CDR3 coding DNA: TGTGCCAGCAGTGCGGGAGGTGGCACTGGGGAGCTATTTTTT. This encodes CASSAGGGTGELFF.

This clone showed up many times. V and J are TRBV20-1 and TRBJ1-3; D uncertain. Germline V CDR1 and CDR2: DFQATT, SNEGSKA (reference sequence). The CDR3 has 14 residues. V was clipped by 1 base and J by 1 base, with 8 bases between them. The CDR3 reads CSARVYGSGNTIYF. The CDR3 nucleotides are TGCAGTGCTAGAGTGTATGGTTCTGGAAACACCATATATTTT.

A few counts support this clone. The chain combines TRBV12-3 or TRBV12-4 with TRBJ2-3, with 9 nucleotides matching TRBD2. J was trimmed by 5 bases and V by 7 bases; bases with no gene match: 13. The CDR3 is made up of 16 amino acids. The CDR3 region has the DNA TGTGCCAGCATGGCTAGCGGGATCCGGGTGGAAGATACGCAGTATTTT. Protein sequence: CASMASGIRVEDTQYF.

This clone has a count of ten or more. The gene calls are TRBV5-5 and TRBJ1-3; D is undetermined. The CDR3 is 14 residues long. V lost 1 base to trimming and J lost 0 bases, with 5 bases between them. The germline gives CDR1 SGHKS, CDR2 YYEKEE (reference sequence). CDR3 in DNA: TGTGCCAGCAGCTTGTATCCCTCTGGAAACACCATATATTTT. Amino acids: CASSLYPSGNTIYF.

Ten or more counts support this clone. This chain joins TRBV5-1 and TRBJ1-2; 9 positions match TRBD1. With V trimmed by 4 bases and J by 3 bases, 10 bases remained unmatched. There are 16 residues in the CDR3. CDR1 SGHRS and CDR2 YFSETQ come from the germline V gene. CDR3 sequence reads: CASSLIPGQGDYGYTF. Written as DNA, the CDR3 is TGCGCCAGCAGCCTAATTCCGGGACAGGGTGACTATGGCTACACCTTC. Complete variable domain (other parts from reference TRBV5-1 and TRBJ1-2): KAGVTQTPRYLIKTRGQQVTLSCSPISGHRSVSWYQQTPGQGLQFLFEYFSETQRNKGNFPGRFSGRQFSNSRSEMNVSTLELGDSALYLCASSLIPGQGDYGYTFGSGTRLTVV.

This chain uses TRBV3-1 with TRBJ2-7, with 8 nucleotides matching TRBD2. CDR1 and CDR2 from the germline V gene are LGHDT and YNNKEL (reference sequence). V dropped 4 bases and J dropped 5; count of bases not matched to a gene: 7. CDR3 length: 14 residues. CDR3 sequence reads: CASSPGGKVHEQYF. The CDR3 nucleotides are TGTGCCAGCAGCCCGGGGGGGAAGGTCCACGAGCAGTACTTC.

This clone came up many times. The chain links TRBV18 to TRBJ1-3; weak D call: TRBD1 (6 bases). The V end lost 6 bases, the J end lost 0 bases, and 12 bases lay between the germline ends. This CDR3 is built from 15 residues. CDR1 and CDR2 from the germline V gene are KGHSH and LQKENI. CDR3 sequence: CASSSTGDSGNTIYF. In nucleotides, the CDR3 is TGTGCCAGCTCGTCGACAGGAGACTCTGGAAACACCATATATTTT. Full variable domain (missing parts from reference TRBV18 and TRBJ1-3): NAGVMQNPRHLVRRRGQEARLRCSPMKGHSHVYWYRQLPEEGLKFMVYLQKENIIDESGMPKERFSAEFPKEGPSILRIQQVVRGDSAAYFCASSSTGDSGNTIYFGEGSWLTVV.

In regard to this clone: An end of the junction does not agree with germline; a read error may underlie this. The chain carries TRBV11-2 and TRBJ1-2, with D possibly being TRBD1 (5 bases). The V gene's germline CDR1 is SGHAT and CDR2 FQNNGV. The CDR3 is made up of 12 amino acids. This CDR3 reads CAGSLDIYGYTF. In DNA, the CDR3 is TGTGCCGGCAGCCTGGACATCTATGGCTACACCTTC.